This TCR beta chain was obtained from a study of cytomegalovirus exposure and HLA in healthy donors. Study at large: The study's early data release held approximately 91 million unique TCRs from HLA-typed donors. Overall study findings and caveats: One variant, a missense change in DCLRE1C, was linked in a later analysis to TCR beta V- and J-gene trimming. It was reported in a later analysis that an Asian-associated ancestry cluster showed fewer N-insertions than the 666-donor mean.

60 Vbeta and 13 Jbeta primers were used in PCR. Sequencing was performed with immunoSEQ multiplex PCR; in TCRdb, only in-frame clones are kept and a portion is missing. Here the sample spans about 95,000 clones, 75% to 85% being singletons. CDR1 and CDR2 from the germline V gene are MDHEN and SYDVKM. After removal of 4 bases from V and 8 bases from J, the junction contained 16 bases not matched to a gene. This CDR3 comprises 16 residues. This clone showed up just a few times. Its antigen is unknown. The sequencing input was PBMCs. This clonotype originated in a young man in good health and CMV-seropositive. The V call is TRBV28, the J call TRBJ1-2; 7 nucleotides agree with TRBD1. CDR3 nucleotides: TGTGCCAGCAGTTCCTCGACAGGGAGGCTAGGTAGGGGCTACACCTTC. Its protein product is CASSSSTGRLGRGYTF.